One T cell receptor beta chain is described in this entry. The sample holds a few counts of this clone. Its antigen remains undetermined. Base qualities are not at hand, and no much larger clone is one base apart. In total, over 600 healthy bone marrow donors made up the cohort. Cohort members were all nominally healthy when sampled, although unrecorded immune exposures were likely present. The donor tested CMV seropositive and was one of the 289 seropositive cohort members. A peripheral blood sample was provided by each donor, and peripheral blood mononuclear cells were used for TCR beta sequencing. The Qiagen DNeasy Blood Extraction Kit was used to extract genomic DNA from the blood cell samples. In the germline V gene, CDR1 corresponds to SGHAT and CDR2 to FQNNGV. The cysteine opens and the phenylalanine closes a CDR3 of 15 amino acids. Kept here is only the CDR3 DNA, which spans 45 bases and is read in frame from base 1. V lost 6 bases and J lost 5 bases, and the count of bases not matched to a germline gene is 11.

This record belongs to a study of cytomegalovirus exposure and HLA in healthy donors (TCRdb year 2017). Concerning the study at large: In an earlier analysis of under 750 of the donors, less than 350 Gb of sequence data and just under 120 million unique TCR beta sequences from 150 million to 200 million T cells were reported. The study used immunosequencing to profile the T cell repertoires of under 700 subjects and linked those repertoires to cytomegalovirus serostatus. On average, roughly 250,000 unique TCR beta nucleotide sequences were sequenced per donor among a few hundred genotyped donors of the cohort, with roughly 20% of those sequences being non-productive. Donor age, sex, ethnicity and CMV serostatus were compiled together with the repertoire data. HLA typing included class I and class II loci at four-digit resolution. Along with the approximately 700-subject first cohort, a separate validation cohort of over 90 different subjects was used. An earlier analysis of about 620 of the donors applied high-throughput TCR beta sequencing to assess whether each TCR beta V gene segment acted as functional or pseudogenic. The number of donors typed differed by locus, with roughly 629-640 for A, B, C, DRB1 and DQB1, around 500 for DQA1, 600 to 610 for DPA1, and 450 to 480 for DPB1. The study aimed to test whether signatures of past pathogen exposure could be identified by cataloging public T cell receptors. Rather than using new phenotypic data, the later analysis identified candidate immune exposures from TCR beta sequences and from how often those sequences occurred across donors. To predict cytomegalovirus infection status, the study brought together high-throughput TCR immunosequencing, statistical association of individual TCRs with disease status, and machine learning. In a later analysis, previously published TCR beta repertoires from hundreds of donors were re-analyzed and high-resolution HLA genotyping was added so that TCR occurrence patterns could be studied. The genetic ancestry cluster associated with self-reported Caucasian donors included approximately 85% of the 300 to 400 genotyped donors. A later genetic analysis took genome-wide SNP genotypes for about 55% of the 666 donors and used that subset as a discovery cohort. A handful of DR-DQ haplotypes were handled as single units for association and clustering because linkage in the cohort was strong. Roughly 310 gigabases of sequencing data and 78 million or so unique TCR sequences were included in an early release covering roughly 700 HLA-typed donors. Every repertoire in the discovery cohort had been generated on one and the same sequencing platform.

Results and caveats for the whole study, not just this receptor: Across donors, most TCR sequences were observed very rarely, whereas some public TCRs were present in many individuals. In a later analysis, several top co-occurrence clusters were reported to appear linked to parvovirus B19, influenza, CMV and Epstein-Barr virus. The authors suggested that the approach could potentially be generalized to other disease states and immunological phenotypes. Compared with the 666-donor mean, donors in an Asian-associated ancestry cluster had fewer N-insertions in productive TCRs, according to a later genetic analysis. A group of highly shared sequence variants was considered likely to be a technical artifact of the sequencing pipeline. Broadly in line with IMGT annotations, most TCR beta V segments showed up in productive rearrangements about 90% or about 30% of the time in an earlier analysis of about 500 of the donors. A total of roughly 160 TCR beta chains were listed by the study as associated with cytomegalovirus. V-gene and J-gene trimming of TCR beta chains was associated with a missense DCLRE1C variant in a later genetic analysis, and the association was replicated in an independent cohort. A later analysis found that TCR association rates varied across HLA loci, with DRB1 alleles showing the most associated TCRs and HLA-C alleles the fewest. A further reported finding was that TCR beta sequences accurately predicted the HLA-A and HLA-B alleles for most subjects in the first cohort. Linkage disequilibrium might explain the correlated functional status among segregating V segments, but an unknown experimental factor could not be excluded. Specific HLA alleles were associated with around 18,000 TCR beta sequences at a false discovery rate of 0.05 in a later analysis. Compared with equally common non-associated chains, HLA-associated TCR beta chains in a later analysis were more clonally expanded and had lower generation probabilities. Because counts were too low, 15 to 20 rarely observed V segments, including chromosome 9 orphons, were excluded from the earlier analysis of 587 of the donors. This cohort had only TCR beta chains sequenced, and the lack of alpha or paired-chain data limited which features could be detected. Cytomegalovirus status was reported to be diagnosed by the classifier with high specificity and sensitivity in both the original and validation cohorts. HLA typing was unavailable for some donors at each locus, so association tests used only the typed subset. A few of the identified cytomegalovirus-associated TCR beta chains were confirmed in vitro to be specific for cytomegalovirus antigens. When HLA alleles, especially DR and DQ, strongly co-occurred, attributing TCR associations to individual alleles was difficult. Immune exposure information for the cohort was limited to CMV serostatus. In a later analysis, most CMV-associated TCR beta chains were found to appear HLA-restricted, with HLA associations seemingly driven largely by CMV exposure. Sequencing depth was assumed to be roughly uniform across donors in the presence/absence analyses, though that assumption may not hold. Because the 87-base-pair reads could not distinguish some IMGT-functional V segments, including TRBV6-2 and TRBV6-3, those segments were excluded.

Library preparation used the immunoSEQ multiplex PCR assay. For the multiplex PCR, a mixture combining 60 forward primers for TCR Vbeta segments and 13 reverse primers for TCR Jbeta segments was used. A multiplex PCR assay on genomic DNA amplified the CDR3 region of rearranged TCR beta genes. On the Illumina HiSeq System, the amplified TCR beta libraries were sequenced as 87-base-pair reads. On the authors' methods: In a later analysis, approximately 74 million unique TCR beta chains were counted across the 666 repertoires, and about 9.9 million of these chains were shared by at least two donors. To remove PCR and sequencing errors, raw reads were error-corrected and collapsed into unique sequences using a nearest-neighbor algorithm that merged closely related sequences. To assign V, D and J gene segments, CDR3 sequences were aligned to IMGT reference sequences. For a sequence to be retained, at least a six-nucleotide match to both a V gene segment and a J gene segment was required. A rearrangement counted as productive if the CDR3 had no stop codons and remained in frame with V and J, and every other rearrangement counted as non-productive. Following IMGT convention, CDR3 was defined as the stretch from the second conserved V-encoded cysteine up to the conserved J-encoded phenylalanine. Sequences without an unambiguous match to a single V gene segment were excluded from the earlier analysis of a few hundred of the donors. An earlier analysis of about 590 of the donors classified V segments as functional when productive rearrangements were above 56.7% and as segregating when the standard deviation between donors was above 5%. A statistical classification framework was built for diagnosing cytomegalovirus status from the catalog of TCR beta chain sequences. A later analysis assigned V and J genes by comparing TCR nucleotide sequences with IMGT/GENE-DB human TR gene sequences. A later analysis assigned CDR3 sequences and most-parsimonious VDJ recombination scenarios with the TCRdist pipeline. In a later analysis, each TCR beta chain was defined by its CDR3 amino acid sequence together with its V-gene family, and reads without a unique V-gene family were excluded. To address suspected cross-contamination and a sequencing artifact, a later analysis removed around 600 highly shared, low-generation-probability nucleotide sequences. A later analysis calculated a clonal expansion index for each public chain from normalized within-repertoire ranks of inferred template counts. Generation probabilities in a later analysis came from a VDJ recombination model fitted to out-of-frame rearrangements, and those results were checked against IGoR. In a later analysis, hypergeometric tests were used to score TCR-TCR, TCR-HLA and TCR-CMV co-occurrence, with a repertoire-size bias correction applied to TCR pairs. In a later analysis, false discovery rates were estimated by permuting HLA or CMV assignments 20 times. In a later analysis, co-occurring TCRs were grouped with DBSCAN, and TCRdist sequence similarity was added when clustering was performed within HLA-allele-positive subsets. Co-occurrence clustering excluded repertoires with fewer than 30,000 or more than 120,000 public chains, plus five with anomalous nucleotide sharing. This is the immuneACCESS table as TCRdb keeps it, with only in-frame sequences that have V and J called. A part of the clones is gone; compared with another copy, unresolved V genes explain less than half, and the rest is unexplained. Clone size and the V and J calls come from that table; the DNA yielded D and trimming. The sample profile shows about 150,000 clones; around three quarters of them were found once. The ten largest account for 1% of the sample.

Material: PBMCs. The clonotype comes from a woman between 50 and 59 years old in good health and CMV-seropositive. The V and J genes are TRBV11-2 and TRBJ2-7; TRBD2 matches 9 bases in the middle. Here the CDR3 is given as CASSLLAGFNNEQYF. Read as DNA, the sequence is TGTGCCAGCAGTTTGCTAGCGGGGTTCAATAACGAGCAGTACTTC. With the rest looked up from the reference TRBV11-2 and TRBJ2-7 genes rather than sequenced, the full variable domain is EAGVAQSPRYKIIEKRQSVAFWCNPISGHATLYWYQQILGQGPKLLIQFQNNGVVDDSQLPKDRFSAERLKGVDSTLKIQPAKLEDSAVYLCASSLLAGFNNEQYFGPGTRLTVT.